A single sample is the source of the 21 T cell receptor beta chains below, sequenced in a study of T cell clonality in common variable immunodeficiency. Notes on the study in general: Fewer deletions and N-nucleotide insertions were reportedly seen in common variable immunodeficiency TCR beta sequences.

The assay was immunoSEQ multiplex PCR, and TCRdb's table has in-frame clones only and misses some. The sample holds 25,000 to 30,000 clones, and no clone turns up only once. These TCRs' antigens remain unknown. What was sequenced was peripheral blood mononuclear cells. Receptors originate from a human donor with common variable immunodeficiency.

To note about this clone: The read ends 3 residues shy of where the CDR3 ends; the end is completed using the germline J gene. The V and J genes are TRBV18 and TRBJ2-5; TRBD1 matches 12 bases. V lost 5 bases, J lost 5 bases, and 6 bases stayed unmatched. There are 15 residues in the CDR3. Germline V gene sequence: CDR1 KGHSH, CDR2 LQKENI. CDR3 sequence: CASSSGTGGGETQYF. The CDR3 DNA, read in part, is TGTGCCAGCTCATCAGGGACAGGGGGCGGCGAGACC. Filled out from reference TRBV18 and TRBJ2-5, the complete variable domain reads NAGVMQNPRHLVRRRGQEARLRCSPMKGHSHVYWYRQLPEEGLKFMVYLQKENIIDESGMPKERFSAEFPKEGPSILRIQQVVRGDSAAYFCASSSGTGGGETQYFGPGTRLLVL.

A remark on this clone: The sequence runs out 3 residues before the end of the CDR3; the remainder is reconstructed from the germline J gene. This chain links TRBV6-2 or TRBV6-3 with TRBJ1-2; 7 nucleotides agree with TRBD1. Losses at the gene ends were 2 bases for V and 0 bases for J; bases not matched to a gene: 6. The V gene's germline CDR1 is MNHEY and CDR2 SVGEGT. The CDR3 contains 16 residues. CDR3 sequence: CASSYKRDSANYGYTF. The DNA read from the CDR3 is TGTGCCAGCAGTTACAAACGGGACAGTGCTAACTATGGC.

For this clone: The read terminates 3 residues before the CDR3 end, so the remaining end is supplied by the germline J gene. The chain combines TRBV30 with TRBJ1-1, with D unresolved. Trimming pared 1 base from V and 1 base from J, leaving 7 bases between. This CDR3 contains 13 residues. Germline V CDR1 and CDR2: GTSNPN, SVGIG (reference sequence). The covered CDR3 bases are TGTGCCTGGAGTGGCCAGGCGAACACTGAA. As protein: CAWSGQANTE. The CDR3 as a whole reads CAWSGQANTEAFF.

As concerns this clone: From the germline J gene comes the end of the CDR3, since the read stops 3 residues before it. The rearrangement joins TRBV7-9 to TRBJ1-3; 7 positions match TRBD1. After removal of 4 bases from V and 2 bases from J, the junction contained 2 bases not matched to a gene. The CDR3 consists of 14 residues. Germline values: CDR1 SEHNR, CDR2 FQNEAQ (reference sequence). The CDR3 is CASSSTGAGNTIYF. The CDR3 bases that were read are TGTGCCAGCAGCTCCACAGGGGCTGGAAACACC.

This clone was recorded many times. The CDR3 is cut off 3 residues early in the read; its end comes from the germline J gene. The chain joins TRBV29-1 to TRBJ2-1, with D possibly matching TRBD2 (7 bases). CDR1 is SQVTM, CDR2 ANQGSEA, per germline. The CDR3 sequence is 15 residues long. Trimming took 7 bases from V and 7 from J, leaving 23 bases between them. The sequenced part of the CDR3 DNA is TGCAGCGCAGTTGCGTTGGGGGGGCTCAGGAATGAG. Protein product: CSAVALGGLRNE. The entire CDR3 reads CSAVALGGLRNEQFF.

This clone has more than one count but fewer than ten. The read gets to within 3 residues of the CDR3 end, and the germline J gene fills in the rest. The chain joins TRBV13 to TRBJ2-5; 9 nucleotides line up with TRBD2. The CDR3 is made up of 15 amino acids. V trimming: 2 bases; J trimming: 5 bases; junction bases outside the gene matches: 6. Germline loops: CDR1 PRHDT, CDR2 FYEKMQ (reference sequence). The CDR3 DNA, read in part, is TGTGCCAGCAGCTTATTGCGGGGGGGCGGTGAGACC. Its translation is CASSLLRGGGET. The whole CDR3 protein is CASSLLRGGGETQYF.

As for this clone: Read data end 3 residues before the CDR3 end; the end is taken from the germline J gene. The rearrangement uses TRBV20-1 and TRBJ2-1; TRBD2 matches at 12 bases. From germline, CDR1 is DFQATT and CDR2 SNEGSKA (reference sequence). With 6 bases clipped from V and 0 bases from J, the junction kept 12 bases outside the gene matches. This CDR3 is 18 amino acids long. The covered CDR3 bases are TGCAGTGCAACTCGACTAGCGGGGGCCCCGAGCTCCTACAATGAG. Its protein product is CSATRLAGAPSSYNE. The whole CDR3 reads CSATRLAGAPSSYNEQFF.

CDR3: CASSPRTERAGELFF. CDR3 DNA (partial): TGTGCCAGCTCACCACGGACAGAGAGGGCCGGGGAG. This chain connects TRBV18 to TRBJ2-2; perhaps TRBD1 as D (6 bases). The CDR3 end falls 3 residues outside the read, so it is completed with the germline J gene. Germline CDR1 is KGHSH and CDR2 is LQKENI. Trimming removed 1 base at V and 6 bases at J, with 12 bases between. The CDR3 length is 15 residues.

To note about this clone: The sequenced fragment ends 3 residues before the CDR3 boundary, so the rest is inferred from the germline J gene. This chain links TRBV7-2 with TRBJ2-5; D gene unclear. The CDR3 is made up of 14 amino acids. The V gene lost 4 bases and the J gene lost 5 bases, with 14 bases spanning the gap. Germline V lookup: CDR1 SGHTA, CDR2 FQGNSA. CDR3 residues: CASSSRLLMETQYF. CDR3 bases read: TGTGCCAGCAGCTCAAGGCTCTTGATGGAGACC.

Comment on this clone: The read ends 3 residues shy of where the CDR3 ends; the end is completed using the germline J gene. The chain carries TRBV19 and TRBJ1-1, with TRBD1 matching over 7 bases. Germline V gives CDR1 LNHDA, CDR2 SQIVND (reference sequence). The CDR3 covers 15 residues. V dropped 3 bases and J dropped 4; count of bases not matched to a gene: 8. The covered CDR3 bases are TGTGCCAGTAGTATTCTAGGAACAGGGGCCACTGAA. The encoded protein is CASSILGTGATE. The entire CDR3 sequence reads CASSILGTGATEAFF. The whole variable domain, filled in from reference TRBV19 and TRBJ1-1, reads DGGITQSPKYLFRKEGQNVTLSCEQNLNHDAMYWYRQDPGQGLRLIYYSQIVNDFQKGDIAEGYSVSREKKESFPLTVTSAQKNPTAFYLCASSILGTGATEAFFGQGTRLTVV.

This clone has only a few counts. Incomplete CDR3 DNA: TGTGCCAGTAGTATAGTCGGGACAGGGAACTATGGC. Amino acid sequence: CASSIVGTGNYG. The complete CDR3 reads CASSIVGTGNYGYTF. The chain recombines TRBV19 with TRBJ1-2; 9 bases map to TRBD1. The read finishes 3 residues shy of the CDR3 end, and the germline J gene is used to complete it. CDR3 length: 15 residues. V dropped 1 base and J dropped 2; count of bases not matched to a gene: 2. Germline-derived CDR1 and CDR2 are LNHDA and SQIVND (reference sequence). The variable domain in full, with the rest retrieved from reference TRBV19 and TRBJ1-2, is DGGITQSPKYLFRKEGQNVTLSCEQNLNHDAMYWYRQDPGQGLRLIYYSQIVNDFQKGDIAEGYSVSREKKESFPLTVTSAQKNPTAFYLCASSIVGTGNYGYTFGSGTRLTVV.

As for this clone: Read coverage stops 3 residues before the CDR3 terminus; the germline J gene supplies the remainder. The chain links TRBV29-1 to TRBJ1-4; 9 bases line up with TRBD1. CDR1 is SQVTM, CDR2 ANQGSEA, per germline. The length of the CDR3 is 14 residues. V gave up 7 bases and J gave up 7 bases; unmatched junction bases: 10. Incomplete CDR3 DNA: TGCAGCGGAGGACAGGGGTCAGGTACTGAAAAA. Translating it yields CSGGQGSGTEK. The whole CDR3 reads CSGGQGSGTEKLFF.

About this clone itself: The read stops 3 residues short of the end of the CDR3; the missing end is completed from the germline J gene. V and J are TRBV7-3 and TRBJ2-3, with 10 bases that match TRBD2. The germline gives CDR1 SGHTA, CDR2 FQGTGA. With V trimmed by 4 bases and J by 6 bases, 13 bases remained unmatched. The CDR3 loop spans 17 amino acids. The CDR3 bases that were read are TGTGCCAGCAGCTCGGGGGCTAGCGGGGGAACCACGGATACG. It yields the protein CASSSGASGGTTDT. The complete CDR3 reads CASSSGASGGTTDTQYF.

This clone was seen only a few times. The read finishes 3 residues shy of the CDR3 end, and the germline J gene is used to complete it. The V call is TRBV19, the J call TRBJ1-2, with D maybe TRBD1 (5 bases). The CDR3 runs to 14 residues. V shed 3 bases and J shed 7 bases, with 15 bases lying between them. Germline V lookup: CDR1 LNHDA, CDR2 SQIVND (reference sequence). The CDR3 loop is CASSIESTVGGYTF. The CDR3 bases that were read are TGTGCCAGTAGTATCGAGTCGACAGTGGGTGGC.

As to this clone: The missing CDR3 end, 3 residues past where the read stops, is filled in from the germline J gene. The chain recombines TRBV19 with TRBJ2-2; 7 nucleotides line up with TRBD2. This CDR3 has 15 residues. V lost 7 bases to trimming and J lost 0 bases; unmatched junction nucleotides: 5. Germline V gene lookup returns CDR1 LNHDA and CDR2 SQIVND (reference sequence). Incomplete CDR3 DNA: TGTGCCAGTAACAAGGCGGGGGCGAACACCGGGGAG. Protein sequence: CASNKAGANTGE. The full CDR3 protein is CASNKAGANTGELFF.

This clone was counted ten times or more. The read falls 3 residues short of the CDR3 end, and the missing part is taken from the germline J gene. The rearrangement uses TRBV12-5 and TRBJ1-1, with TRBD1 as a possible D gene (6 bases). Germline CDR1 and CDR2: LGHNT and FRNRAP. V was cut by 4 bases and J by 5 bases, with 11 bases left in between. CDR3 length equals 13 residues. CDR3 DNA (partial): TGTGCTAGTGGTTCCTCGGACAGAACTGAA. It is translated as CASGSSDRTE. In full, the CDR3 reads CASGSSDRTEAFF.

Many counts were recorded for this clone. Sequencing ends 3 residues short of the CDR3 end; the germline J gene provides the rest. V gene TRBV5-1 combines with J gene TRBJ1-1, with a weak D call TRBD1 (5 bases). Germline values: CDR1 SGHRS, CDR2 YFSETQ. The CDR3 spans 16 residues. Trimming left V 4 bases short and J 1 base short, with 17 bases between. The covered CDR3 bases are TGCGCCAGCAGCCTCCCGACCGGGGGACCGAACACTGAA. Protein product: CASSLPTGGPNTE. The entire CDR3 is CASSLPTGGPNTEAFF.

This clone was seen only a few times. The CDR3 spells CASSPPWAGEDYGYTF. CDR3 DNA, as far as it was read: TGTGCCAGCAGCCCTCCCTGGGCAGGGGAGGACTATGGC. J is TRBJ1-2 and V is TRBV6-2 or TRBV6-3, with a weak D call TRBD1 (6 bases). Read coverage stops 3 residues before the CDR3 terminus; the germline J gene supplies the remainder. The CDR3 is 16 amino acids. V lost 6 bases and J 3 bases, leaving 20 bases between the germline ends. Per the germline V gene, CDR1 is MNHEY and CDR2 is SVGEGT.

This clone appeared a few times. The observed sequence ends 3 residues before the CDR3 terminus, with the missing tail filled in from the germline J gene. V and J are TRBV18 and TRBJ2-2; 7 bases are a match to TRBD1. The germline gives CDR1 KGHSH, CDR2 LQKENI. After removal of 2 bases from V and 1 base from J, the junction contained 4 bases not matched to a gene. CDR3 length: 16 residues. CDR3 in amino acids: CASSPRGRWNTGELFF. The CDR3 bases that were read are TGTGCCAGCTCACCAAGGGGGCGGTGGAACACCGGGGAG.

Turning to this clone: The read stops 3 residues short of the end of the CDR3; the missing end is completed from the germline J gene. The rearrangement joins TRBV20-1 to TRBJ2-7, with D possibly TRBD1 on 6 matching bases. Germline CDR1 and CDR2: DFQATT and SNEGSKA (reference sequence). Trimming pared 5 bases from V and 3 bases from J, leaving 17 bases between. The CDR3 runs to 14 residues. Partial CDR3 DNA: TGCAGTGCTGATCAGGACAGCGAAATCTACGAG. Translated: CSADQDSEIYE. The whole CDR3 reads CSADQDSEIYEQYF.

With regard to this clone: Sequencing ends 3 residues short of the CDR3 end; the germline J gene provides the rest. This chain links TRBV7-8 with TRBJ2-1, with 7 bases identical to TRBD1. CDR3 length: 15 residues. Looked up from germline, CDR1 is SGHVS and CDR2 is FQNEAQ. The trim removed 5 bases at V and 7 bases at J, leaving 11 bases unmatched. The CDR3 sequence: CASSINRGFPNEQFF. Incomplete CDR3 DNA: TGTGCCAGCAGCATCAACAGGGGATTCCCTAATGAG.